Listed below are T cell receptor beta chains from one sample, sequenced in a study of response to subunit inactivated influenza vaccine. In TCRdb, the RT-PCR reads were re-called with MiXCR into one record per CDR3 protein. The table has about 650,000 distinct CDR3 sequences, approximately 14% seen once. The sequenced sample was PBMCs from blood, obtained roughly 12 days after vaccination. The source of these receptors is a man aged 50-59 years who received an inactivated influenza vaccine. The CDR3 runs from the conserved cysteine through the conserved F or W. Each record gives: V gene, CDR3 protein.

v_call: TRBV29-1
cdr3_aa: CSVDRGADTQYF

v_call: TRBV6-6
cdr3_aa: CASSYSGGDQYF

v_call: TRBV2
cdr3_aa: CASSEAVQANQPQHF

v_call: TRBV28
cdr3_aa: CASSRQGMSNEQFF

v_call: TRBV9
cdr3_aa: CASSVSSGRADTQYF

v_call: TRBV7-2
cdr3_aa: CASSLGLYTQYF

v_call: TRBV5-6
cdr3_aa: CASSWLITRTGPSEQYF

v_call: TRBV13
cdr3_aa: CASSFRIDEQFF

v_call: TRBV10-3
cdr3_aa: CAISESIAVFTDTQYF

v_call: TRBV5-1
cdr3_aa: CASSSNAGMGNSPLHF

v_call: TRBV5-6
cdr3_aa: CASSLVQGIEAFF

v_call: TRBV12-3/TRBV12-4
cdr3_aa: CASSAQGALNYGYTF

v_call: TRBV6-2/TRBV6-3
cdr3_aa: CASRRQGRLIRDEQFF

v_call: TRBV25-1
cdr3_aa: CASSELTGGTDTQYF

v_call: TRBV20-1
cdr3_aa: CSARPLTGVYNEQFF